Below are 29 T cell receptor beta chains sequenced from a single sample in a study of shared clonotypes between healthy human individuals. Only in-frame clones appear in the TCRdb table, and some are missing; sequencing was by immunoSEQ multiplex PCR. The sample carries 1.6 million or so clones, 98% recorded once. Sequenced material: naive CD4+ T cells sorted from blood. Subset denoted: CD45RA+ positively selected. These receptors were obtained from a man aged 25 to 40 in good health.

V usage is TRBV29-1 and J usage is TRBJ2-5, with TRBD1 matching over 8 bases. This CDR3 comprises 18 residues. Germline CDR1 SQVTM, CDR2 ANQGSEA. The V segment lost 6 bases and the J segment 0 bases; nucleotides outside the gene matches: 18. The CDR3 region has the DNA TGCAGCGTGAGGGGGGCAGGGGGCGACGGGACGTACCAAGAGACCCAGTACTTC. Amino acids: CSVRGAGGDGTYQETQYF.

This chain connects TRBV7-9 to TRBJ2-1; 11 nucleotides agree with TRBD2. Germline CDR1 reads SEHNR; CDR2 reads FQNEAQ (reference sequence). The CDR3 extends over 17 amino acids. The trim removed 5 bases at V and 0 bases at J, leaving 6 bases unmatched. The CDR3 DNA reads TGTGCCAGCAGCCGAGGACTAGCGGGCCTCTCCTACAATGAGCAGTTCTTC. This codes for CASSRGLAGLSYNEQFF.

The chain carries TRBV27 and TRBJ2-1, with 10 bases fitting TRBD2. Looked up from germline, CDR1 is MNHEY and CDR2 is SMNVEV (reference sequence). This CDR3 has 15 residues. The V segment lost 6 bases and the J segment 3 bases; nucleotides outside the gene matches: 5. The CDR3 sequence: CASSSGTSVYNEQFF. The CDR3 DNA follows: TGTGCCAGCAGCTCCGGGACTAGCGTCTACAATGAGCAGTTCTTC.

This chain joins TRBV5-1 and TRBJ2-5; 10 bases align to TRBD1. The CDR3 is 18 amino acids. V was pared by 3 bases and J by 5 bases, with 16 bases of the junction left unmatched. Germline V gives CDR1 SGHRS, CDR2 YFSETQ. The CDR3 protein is CASSSPSAGTGAQETQYF. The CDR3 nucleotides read TGCGCCAGCAGCTCCCCCTCAGCCGGGACAGGGGCCCAGGAGACCCAGTACTTC.

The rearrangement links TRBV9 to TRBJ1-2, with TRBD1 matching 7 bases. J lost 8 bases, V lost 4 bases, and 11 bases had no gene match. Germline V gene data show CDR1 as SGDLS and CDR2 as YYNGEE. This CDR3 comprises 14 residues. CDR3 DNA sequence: TGTGCCAGCAGCCTAATGACAGGGTCGCGCGGCTACACCTTC. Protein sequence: CASSLMTGSRGYTF.

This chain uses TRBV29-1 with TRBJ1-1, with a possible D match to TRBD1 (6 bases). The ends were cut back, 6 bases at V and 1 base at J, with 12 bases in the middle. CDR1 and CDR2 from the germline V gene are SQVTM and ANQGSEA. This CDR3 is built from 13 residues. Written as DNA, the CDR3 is TGCAGCGTCGACAGGTTTGGGAACACTGAAGCTTTCTTT. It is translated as CSVDRFGNTEAFF.

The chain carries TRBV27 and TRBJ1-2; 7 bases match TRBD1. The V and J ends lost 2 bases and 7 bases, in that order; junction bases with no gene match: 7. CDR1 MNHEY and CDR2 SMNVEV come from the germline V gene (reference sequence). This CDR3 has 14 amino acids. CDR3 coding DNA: TGTGCCAGCAGTTTAAGGGCAGGGGGAAGTGGCTACACCTTC. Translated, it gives CASSLRAGGSGYTF.

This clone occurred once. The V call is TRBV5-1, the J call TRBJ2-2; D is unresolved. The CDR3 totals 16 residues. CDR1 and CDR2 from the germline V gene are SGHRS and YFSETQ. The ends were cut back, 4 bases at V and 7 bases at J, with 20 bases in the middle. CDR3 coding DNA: TGCGCCAGCAGCCCCAACGGAGCCGTTGGGTTCGGGGAGCTGTTTTTT. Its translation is CASSPNGAVGFGELFF.

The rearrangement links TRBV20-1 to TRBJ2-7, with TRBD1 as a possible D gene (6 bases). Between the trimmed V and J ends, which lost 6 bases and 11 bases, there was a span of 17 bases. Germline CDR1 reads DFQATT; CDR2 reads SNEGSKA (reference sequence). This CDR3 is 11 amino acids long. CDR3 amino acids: CSAKDSHREYF. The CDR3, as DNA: TGCAGTGCCAAGGACAGTCACAGGGAGTACTTC.

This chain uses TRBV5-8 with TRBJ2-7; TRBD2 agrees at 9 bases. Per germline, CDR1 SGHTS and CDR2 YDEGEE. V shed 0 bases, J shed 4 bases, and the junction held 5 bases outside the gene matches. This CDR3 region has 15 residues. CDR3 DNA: TGTGCCAGCAGCTTGGCCTGGCGGGAGGGGTACGAGCAGTACTTC. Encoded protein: CASSLAWREGYEQYF.

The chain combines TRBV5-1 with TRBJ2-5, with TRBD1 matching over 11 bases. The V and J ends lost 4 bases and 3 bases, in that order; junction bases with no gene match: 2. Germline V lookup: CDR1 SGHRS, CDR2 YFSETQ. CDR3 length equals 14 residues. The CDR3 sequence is CASSPGQGEETQYF. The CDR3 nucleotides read TGCGCCAGCAGCCCGGGACAGGGGGAAGAGACCCAGTACTTC.

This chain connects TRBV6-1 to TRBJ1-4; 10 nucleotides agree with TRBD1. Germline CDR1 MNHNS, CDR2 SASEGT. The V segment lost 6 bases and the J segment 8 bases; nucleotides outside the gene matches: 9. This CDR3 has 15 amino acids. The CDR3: CASSRDRGWREKLFF. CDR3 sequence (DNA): TGTGCCAGCAGCCGGGACAGGGGATGGCGCGAAAAACTGTTTTTT.

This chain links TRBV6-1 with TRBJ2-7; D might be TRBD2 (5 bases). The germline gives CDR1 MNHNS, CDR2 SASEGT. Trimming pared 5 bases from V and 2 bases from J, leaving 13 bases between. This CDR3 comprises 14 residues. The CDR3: CASSSSHTAYEQYF. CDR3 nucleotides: TGTGCCAGCAGTTCTAGCCACACGGCCTACGAGCAGTACTTC.

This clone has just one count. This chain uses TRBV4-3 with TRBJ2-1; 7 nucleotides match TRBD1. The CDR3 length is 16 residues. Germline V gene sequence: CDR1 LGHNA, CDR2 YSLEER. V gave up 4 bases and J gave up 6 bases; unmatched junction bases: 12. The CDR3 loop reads CASSPLLGGVSNEQFF. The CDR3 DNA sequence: TGCGCCAGCAGCCCACTATTAGGGGGCGTGAGCAATGAGCAGTTCTTC.

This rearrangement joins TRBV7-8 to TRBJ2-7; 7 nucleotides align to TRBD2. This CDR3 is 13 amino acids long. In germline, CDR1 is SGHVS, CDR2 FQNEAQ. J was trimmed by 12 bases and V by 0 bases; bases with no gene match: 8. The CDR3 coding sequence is TGTGCCAGCAGCTTAGCTCTAGTCCGGGGGGTGTACTTC. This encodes CASSLALVRGVYF.

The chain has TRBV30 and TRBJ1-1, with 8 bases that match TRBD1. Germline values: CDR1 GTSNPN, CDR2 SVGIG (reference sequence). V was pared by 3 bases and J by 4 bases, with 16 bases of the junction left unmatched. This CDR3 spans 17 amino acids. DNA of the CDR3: TGTGCCTGGAGCCCCGGACAGGGTTGGTATTATGGCACTGAAGCTTTCTTT. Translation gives CAWSPGQGWYYGTEAFF.

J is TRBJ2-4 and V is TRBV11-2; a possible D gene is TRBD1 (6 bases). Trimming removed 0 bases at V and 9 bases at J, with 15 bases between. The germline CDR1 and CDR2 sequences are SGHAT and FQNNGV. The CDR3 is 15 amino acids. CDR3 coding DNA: TGTGCCAGCAGCTTAGATCTTATCACAGGGCCCATTCAGTACTTC. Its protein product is CASSLDLITGPIQYF.

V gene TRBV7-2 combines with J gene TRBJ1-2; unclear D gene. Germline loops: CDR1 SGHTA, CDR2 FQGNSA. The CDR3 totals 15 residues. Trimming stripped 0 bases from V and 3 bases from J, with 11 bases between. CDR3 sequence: CASSLAREGYYGYTF. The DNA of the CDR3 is TGTGCCAGCAGCTTAGCGCGGGAGGGTTACTATGGCTACACCTTC.

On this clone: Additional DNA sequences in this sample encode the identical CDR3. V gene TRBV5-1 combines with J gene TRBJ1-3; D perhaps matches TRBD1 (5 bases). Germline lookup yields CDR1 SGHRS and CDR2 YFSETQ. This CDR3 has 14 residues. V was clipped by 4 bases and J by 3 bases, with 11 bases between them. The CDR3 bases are TGCGCCAGCAGCCCTCAGGGTGGTGGAAACACCATATATTTT. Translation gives CASSPQGGGNTIYF.

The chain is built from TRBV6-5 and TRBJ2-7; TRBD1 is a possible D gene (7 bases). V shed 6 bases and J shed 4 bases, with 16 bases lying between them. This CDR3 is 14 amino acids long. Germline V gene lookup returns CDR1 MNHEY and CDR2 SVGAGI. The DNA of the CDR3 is TGTGCCAGCAGCGTCGGCAGGGGGGTTTACGAGCAGTACTTC. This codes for CASSVGRGVYEQYF.

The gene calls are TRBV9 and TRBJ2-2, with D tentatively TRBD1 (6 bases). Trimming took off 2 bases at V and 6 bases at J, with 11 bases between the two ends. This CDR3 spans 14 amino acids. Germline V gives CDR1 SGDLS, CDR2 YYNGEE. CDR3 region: CASSVRTAAGELFF. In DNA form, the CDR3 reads TGTGCCAGCAGCGTCCGGACAGCTGCCGGGGAGCTGTTTTTT. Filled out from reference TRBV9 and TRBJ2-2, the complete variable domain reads DSGVTQTPKHLITATGQRVTLRCSPRSGDLSVYWYQQSLDQGLQFLIQYYNGEERAKGNILERFSAQQFPDLHSELNLSSLELGDSALYFCASSVRTAAGELFFGEGSRLTVL.

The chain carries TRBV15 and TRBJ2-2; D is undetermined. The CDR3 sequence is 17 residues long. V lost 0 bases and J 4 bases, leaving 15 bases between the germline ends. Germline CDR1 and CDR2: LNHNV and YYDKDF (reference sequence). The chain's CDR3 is CATSRDTVQASTGELFF. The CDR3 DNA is TGTGCCACCAGCAGAGATACCGTCCAGGCGAGCACCGGGGAGCTGTTTTTT.

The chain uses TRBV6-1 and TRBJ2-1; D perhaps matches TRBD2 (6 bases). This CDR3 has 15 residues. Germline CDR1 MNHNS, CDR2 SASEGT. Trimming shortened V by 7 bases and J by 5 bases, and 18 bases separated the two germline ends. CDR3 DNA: TGTGCCAGCAAAAAGAGCGGGCCAGCGGACAATGAGCAGTTCTTC. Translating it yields CASKKSGPADNEQFF.

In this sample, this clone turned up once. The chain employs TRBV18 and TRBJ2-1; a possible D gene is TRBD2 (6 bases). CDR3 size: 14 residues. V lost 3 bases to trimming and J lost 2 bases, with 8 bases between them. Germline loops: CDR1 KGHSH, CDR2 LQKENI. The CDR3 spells CASSPGGTYNEQFF. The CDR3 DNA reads TGTGCCAGCTCACCGGGCGGGACCTACAATGAGCAGTTCTTC.

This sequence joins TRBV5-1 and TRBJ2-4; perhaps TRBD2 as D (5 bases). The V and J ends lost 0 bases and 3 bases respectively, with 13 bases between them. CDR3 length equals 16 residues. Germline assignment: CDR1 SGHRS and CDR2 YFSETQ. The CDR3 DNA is TGCGCCAGCAGCTTGGCACTAGTTTCGGGCAAAAACATTCAGTACTTC. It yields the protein CASSLALVSGKNIQYF.

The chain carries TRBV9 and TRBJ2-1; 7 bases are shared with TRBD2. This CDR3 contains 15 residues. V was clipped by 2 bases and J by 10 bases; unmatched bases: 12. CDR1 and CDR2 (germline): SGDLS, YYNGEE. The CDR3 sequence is CASSVSGGLSREQFF. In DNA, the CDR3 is TGTGCCAGCAGCGTCTCGGGAGGACTTTCTAGGGAGCAGTTCTTC.

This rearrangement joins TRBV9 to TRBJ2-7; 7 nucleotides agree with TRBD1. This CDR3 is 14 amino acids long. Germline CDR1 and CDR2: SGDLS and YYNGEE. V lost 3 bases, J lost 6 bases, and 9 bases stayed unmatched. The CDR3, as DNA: TGTGCCAGCAGCGAGCGACAGGGACCCCTCGAGCAGTACTTC. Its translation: CASSERQGPLEQYF.

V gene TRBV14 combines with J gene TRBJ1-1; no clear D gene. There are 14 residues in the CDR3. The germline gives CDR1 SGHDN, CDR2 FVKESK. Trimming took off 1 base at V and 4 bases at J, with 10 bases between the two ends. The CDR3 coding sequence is TGTGCCAGCAGCCAAGTAAGAGGGAGCACTGAAGCTTTCTTT. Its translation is CASSQVRGSTEAFF.

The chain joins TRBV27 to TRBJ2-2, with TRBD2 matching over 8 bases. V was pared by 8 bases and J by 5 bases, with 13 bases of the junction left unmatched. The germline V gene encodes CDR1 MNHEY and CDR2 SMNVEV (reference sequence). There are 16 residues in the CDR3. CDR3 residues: CASGRGAGVVTGELFF. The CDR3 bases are TGTGCCAGCGGGAGGGGAGCGGGAGTAGTAACCGGGGAGCTGTTTTTT.